This T cell receptor beta chain stems from a study of blood T cell repertoires in COVID-19 (dated by TCRdb to about 2020). Regarding the study in general: Samples from collaborators originated in the United States, Italy and Spain and spanned both the acute and convalescent phases of COVID-19. Where HLA class I and class II types were available, the types were taken from metadata supplied by the sample provider, not from assay-based typing. Deeply sampled blood TCRbeta repertoires from subjects exposed to, actively infected with, or recovered from COVID-19 were included in the dataset. Sample metadata almost always included a de-identified subject ID, COVID-19 status, age in years and sex. The prospective study material was composed of cDNA or gDNA derived from T cells, B-cell-depleted T cells, or PBMCs. Samples came from the ongoing ImmuneRACE study (first 160 participants) plus 1,254 subjects from 6 global collaborators. The repertoires were made available in a free public database intended to serve as a resource for research on the immune response to SARS-CoV-2. General conclusions and limits of the study: How much clinical and demographic metadata was included differed by source and by participant, and the metadata was provided uncurated.

TCRbeta CDR3 regions were amplified from genomic DNA by means of the immunoSEQ Assay, a bias-controlled multiplex PCR. In the original analysis: The number of nucleated cells in each sample was estimated by amplification of reference gene primers within the assay. Sequence reads were collapsed and filtered to measure the absolute abundance of every unique TCRbeta CDR3 rearrangement. For each sample, productive Simpson clonality was calculated as the square root of Simpson's diversity index over productive rearrangements. TCRdb's version of the immuneACCESS table is confined to in-frame rearrangements and falls short of the full clone set. An unresolved V gene accounts for under half of the shortfall where checked; the remainder is of unknown origin. D and trimming come from the DNA, and the V and J calls and clone size come from that table. Counted in this sample were roughly 190,000 clones; 82% of them appeared once. Of the sample, more than 4% falls within the top ten clones.

The germline V gene provides CDR1 SQVTM and CDR2 ANQGSEA. V is clipped by 1 base and J by 9 bases, and the sequence between their germline boundaries is 12 bases long. Reading from cysteine to phenylalanine, the CDR3 counts 12 amino acids. The kept DNA is CDR3 alone, 36 bases in frame from the first base. In the prospective study, participants were 18 to 89 years old, resided in about two dozen geographic areas of the United States, and were enrolled through a virtual design. In the prospective study, participants were assigned to cohorts based on the clinical history participants reported in a screening survey and a study questionnaire. In the prospective study, whole blood, serum and a nasopharyngeal or oropharyngeal swab were collected from each participant by mobile phlebotomists. Prospective study participants could optionally give additional blood draws and questionnaires over an approximately two-month period. Before DNA extraction, prospective study blood samples were shipped either frozen or at room temperature.

Regarding this clone: It lacks a known antigen. Nothing much larger sits one base from this clone, and base qualities are not available.

The sequence derives from a woman aged 60-75 years with acute COVID-19. The sequenced sample was PBMCs or T cells enriched from blood (not recorded which). The rearrangement combines TRBV29-1 with TRBJ1-2, with no reliable assignment of the D segment. The CDR3 has the sequence CSVEGWEQRYTF. In nucleotide form, the sequence is TGCAGCGTTGAAGGGTGGGAGCAGCGCTACACCTTC.